The 13 T cell receptor beta chains reported below all come from one sample, sequenced in a study of T cells in Graves' hyperthyroidism and ophthalmopathy. It was RNA transcripts that yielded the amplified TCR beta CDR3 regions. The HTBI primer set was used in a first-round RT-PCR of the TCR CDR3. TCRdb analysed the multiplex PCR reads with MiXCR anew, one entry per CDR3 protein. The data show hundreds of thousands of distinct CDR3 sequences, 15% to 19% seen once. Input material: blood. The receptors originated from a woman under 30 with Graves' hyperthyroidism.

This clonotype was detected ten times or more. V usage is TRBV2 and J usage is TRBJ2-7; TRBD2 might be the D (5 bases). Trimming cost V 5 bases and J 7 bases, with 18 bases left between them. Germline CDR1 reads SNHLY; CDR2 reads FYNNEI. The CDR3 length is 14 residues. In nucleotides, the CDR3 is TGTGCCAGCAGTAAAAACGGACGGGGTGGAGAGCAGTACTTC. As protein: CASSKNGRGGEQYF.

Only a few counts were recorded for this clonotype. This may be a read error: a much more frequent sequence differs by one nucleotide. The rearrangement uses TRBV11-3 and TRBJ2-2; D unclear. The CDR3 length is 15 residues. V lost 0 bases and J 7 bases, leaving 12 bases between the germline ends. From germline, CDR1 is SGHNT and CDR2 YENEEA. In DNA form, the CDR3 reads TGTGCCAGCAGCTTAGAACAGAGCAAAGGCGGGGAGCTGTTTTTT. Amino acid sequence: CASSLEQSKGGELFF.

This sequence joins TRBV28 and TRBJ1-4; D is ambiguous. The CDR3 is made up of 12 amino acids. Germline CDR1 is MDHEN and CDR2 is SYDVKM. V was clipped by 8 bases and J by 5 bases, with 9 bases between them. CDR3 nucleotide sequence: TGTGCCAGCGGGAGGTCGAATGAAAAACTGTTTTTT. It translates to CASGRSNEKLFF.

This clonotype came up a few times. This chain links TRBV6-1 with TRBJ1-2; 10 bases agree with TRBD1. V shed 7 bases, J shed 8 bases, and the junction held 7 bases outside the gene matches. The CDR3 runs to 13 residues. The V gene's germline CDR1 is MNHNS and CDR2 SASEGT. The CDR3 DNA is TGTGCCAGCACCTCTCGGGACAGGGGCGGCTACACCTTC. Residues: CASTSRDRGGYTF.

This clonotype was counted ten times or more. This chain links TRBV20-1 with TRBJ2-5; 7 nucleotides match TRBD1. The CDR3 length is 14 residues. CDR1 is DFQATT and CDR2 is SNEGSKA in the germline V gene (reference sequence). V was clipped by 0 bases and J by 5 bases; unmatched bases: 6. CDR3 nucleotides: TGCAGTGCTAGAGATGATAAAGGGGGCGAGACCCAGTACTTC. Translated, it gives CSARDDKGGETQYF.

Ten or more counts support this clonotype. The rearrangement joins TRBV27 to TRBJ2-1; tentatively, D is TRBD1 or TRBD2 (5 bases each). Trimming pared 5 bases from V and 4 bases from J, leaving 15 bases between. The CDR3 is 15 residues long. The V gene's germline CDR1 is MNHEY and CDR2 SMNVEV (reference sequence). The CDR3 DNA reads TGTGCCAGCAGTGTCTTGCTCGGGGCATACAATGAGCAGTTCTTC. Protein sequence: CASSVLLGAYNEQFF.

This chain connects TRBV10-3 to TRBJ2-5, with 11 bases matching TRBD2. Germline V lookup: CDR1 ENHRY, CDR2 SYGVKD. The CDR3 length is 14 residues. The J segment lost 3 bases and the V segment lost 6 bases, leaving 3 bases of the junction unmatched. This CDR3 reads CAIRPGLAEETQYF. Here the CDR3 DNA reads TGTGCCATCAGACCGGGACTAGCGGAAGAGACCCAGTACTTC.

This clonotype was detected ten times or more. The chain joins TRBV2 to TRBJ2-7; 12 bases agree with TRBD1. Per the germline V gene, CDR1 is SNHLY and CDR2 is FYNNEI. J gave up 9 bases and V 6 bases, and 9 bases lay outside the gene matches. The CDR3 totals 14 residues. The CDR3 DNA reads as TGTGCCAGCAGCTCGGGACAGGGGGCGTATGGGCAGTACTTC. As protein: CASSSGQGAYGQYF.

This clonotype came up many times. The chain links TRBV3-1 to TRBJ2-5; TRBD2 is a possible D gene (5 bases). CDR1 is LGHDT and CDR2 is YNNKEL in the germline V gene (reference sequence). The V end was cut by 2 bases, the J end by 2 bases, with 12 bases between. The CDR3 consists of 15 residues. The CDR3 region is CASSQPPRAQETQYF. For the CDR3, the DNA is TGTGCCAGCAGCCAACCCCCGAGGGCTCAAGAGACCCAGTACTTC.

The chain joins TRBV2 to TRBJ2-2; TRBD1 matches at 11 bases. Germline values: CDR1 SNHLY, CDR2 FYNNEI. The CDR3 runs to 13 residues. With 8 bases clipped from V and 6 bases from J, the junction kept 2 bases outside the gene matches. The CDR3 bases are TGTGCCAGCCGGGACAGGGGGTCCGGGGAGCTGTTTTTT. Translating it yields CASRDRGSGELFF.

This clonotype showed up many times. The chain recombines TRBV11-2 with TRBJ2-7; 7 bases line up with TRBD2. Germline loops: CDR1 SGHAT, CDR2 FQNNGV. This CDR3 is 16 amino acids long. The J segment lost 4 bases and the V segment lost 0 bases, leaving 9 bases of the junction unmatched. The CDR3 reads CASSLEEATGGYEQYF. The CDR3 DNA follows: TGTGCCAGCAGCTTAGAGGAGGCGACGGGGGGTTACGAGCAGTACTTC.

This clonotype was detected many times. The V gene is TRBV2, the J gene TRBJ1-4; no firm D call. The CDR3 runs to 12 residues. V lost 8 bases to trimming and J lost 3 bases, with 7 bases between them. In germline, CDR1 is SNHLY, CDR2 FYNNEI. The CDR3 here is CASSGPNEKLFF. The CDR3 DNA reads TGTGCCAGCTCGGGCCCTAATGAAAAACTGTTTTTT.

The CDR3 loop reads CASSWRISYNSPLHF. The CDR3 region has the DNA TGTGCCAGCAGCTGGCGGATCTCCTATAATTCACCCCTCCACTTT. The chain combines TRBV28 with TRBJ1-6; D remains unclear. This CDR3 has 15 residues. Germline V CDR1 and CDR2: MDHEN, SYDVKM. V shed 6 bases and J shed 0 bases, with 9 bases lying between them.